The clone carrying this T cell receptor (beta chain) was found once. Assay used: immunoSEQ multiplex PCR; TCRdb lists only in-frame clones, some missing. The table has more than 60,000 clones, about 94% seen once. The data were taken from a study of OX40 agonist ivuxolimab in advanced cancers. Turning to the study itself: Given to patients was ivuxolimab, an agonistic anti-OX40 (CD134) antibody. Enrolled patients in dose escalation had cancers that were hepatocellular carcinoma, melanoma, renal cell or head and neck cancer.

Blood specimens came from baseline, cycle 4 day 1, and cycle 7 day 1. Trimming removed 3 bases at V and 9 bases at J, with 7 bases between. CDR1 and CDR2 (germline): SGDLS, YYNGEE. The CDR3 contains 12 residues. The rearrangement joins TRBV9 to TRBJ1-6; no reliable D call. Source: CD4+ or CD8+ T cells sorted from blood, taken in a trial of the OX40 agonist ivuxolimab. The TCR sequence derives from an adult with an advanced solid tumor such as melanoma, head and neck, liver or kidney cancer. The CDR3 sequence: CASSEGLSPLHF. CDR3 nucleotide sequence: TGTGCCAGCAGCGAAGGCCTTTCACCCCTCCACTTT.